The rows below give T cell receptor beta chains drawn from one sample of a study of blood T cell repertoires in COVID-19. TCRdb's copy holds only in-frame clones and misses some; the assay was immunoSEQ multiplex PCR. This table holds around 130,000 clones, over 75% found once. Input material: peripheral blood. The origin of the receptors is an older woman with acute or convalescent COVID-19. The conserved cysteine and the conserved F or W are not part of the CDR3 here.

>TRBV7-9|14
ASSSATDRAGYGYT
>TRBV11-2|16
ASSLGPQGQGRSDTQY
>TRBV5-1|11
ASSLGGQGEAF
>TRBV12-3/TRBV12-4|10
ASSLGGRVAF
>TRBV19|11
ASGQRGGYEQY
>TRBV3-1/TRBV3-2|14
ASSQYLQGRGETQY
>TRBV21-1|14
ASTVLSTGGSDEQY
>TRBV3-1/TRBV3-2|12
ASSQTAGISEAF
>TRBV5-1|11
ASSSSANYGYT
>TRBV5-5|15
ASRTSGGLPHYNEQF
>TRBV7-8|11
ASSRTPSETQY
>TRBV4-2|13
ASSPREGAANEQF
>TRBV5-8|10
ASRKPRVGAF
>TRBV6-5|13
ASSTLSQGATEAF
>TRBV15|14
ATSRERGSSYNEQF
>TRBV7-8|13
ASSKLGQGDYGYT
>TRBV11-2|15
ASSRGAGAKSGTEAF